This T cell receptor beta chain was identified during a study of blood T cell repertoires in COVID-19. In terms of age and location, participants ranged from roughly 18 to 100 years and lived in about 25 US areas. Donors in Cohort 3 who had recovered were those with two negative PCRs, healthcare professional clearance, or resolution of their symptoms. Germline assignment: CDR1 SNHLY and CDR2 FYNNEI. The CDR3 covers 13 residues. V trimming: 1 base; J trimming: 9 bases; junction bases outside the gene matches: 3. Assay: immunoSEQ multiplex PCR; the TCRdb copy retains only in-frame clones and omits some. This sample has around 300,000 clones, with around nine tenths found just once.

The receptor was derived from a man aged 25 to 40 who had recovered from COVID-19. The chain employs TRBV2 and TRBJ2-1, with 7 bases that match TRBD2. The sample taken for sequencing was PBMCs or T cells enriched from blood (not recorded which). This CDR3 is CASSEEAGTEQFF. CDR3 bases: TGTGCCAGCAGTGAAGAAGCGGGGACTGAGCAGTTCTTC.